The 26 T cell receptor beta chains below all came from one sample that was sequenced in a study of cytomegalovirus exposure and HLA in healthy donors. The PCR employed 60 Vbeta primers together with 13 Jbeta primers. Using immunoSEQ multiplex PCR, the repertoire was profiled, and TCRdb retains in-frame clones only, with some absent. Of 95,000 to 100,000 clones detected, about 74% appear once; the ten largest clones hold around 1.8%. Material for sequencing was PBMCs. Receptors were obtained from a male donor in good health and CMV-seronegative.

This clone has only a few counts. The rearrangement joins TRBV5-4 to TRBJ1-5; no clear D gene. V lost 0 bases to trimming and J lost 3 bases, with 7 bases between them. CDR1 and CDR2 (germline): SGHNT, YYREEE (reference sequence). The CDR3 loop spans 14 amino acids. The CDR3 DNA reads as TGTGCCAGCAGCTTGGGAGGAAACAATCAGCCCCAGCATTTT. Amino acid sequence: CASSLGGNNQPQHF.

The J gene is TRBJ2-7, the V gene TRBV27, with 13 bases identical to TRBD2. The length of the CDR3 is 16 residues. Germline V CDR1 and CDR2: MNHEY, SMNVEV (reference sequence). After removal of 6 bases from V and 5 bases from J, the junction contained 10 bases not matched to a gene. As DNA, the CDR3 is TGTGCCAGCAGGAAAGCGGGACTAGCGGGACTCAACGAGCAGTACTTC. Amino acids: CASRKAGLAGLNEQYF.

In its sample, this clone was seen a few times. The V call is TRBV6-1, the J call TRBJ2-7; 7 nucleotides agree with TRBD1. V trimming: 2 bases; J trimming: 3 bases; junction bases outside the gene matches: 13. Germline values: CDR1 MNHNS, CDR2 SASEGT. The CDR3 is 17 residues long. Here the CDR3 reads CASSEIGTATRHYEQYF. The DNA for the CDR3 is TGTGCCAGCAGTGAAATTGGGACAGCAACGAGACACTACGAGCAGTACTTC.

The gene calls are TRBV2 and TRBJ2-1, with TRBD1 identical over 7 bases. The CDR3 is made up of 13 amino acids. Per the germline V gene, CDR1 is SNHLY and CDR2 is FYNNEI. The J segment lost 13 bases and the V segment lost 3 bases, leaving 9 bases of the junction unmatched. CDR3 coding DNA: TGTGCCAGCAGTGACCGTCGACAGGGTCGACAGTTCTTC. Amino acids: CASSDRRQGRQFF.

This clone was picked up a small number of times. The V gene is TRBV18, the J gene TRBJ1-3, with TRBD1 identical over 9 bases. The CDR3 spans 17 residues. The V gene end was trimmed by 3 bases and the J gene end by 0 bases; junction bases not matched to a gene: 6. Germline lookup yields CDR1 KGHSH and CDR2 LQKENI. CDR3 nucleotides: TGTGCCAGCTCACCTCTGGGACAGGGAAACTCTGGAAACACCATATATTTT. The encoded protein is CASSPLGQGNSGNTIYF.

This clone has only a few counts. Other DNA sequences in this sample translate to the same CDR3. This sequence joins TRBV4-2 and TRBJ1-4; 9 bases are shared with TRBD1. The CDR3 runs 15 residues. Germline assignment: CDR1 LGHNA and CDR2 YNFKEQ. V gave up 0 bases and J gave up 5 bases; unmatched junction bases: 1. The CDR3 loop reads CASSQEGQGNEKLFF. CDR3 sequence (DNA): TGTGCCAGCAGCCAAGAGGGACAGGGAAATGAAAAACTGTTTTTT.

The chain recombines TRBV6-6 with TRBJ1-4; no definite D call. The V gene lost 0 bases and the J gene lost 0 bases, with 8 bases spanning the gap. Germline values: CDR1 MNHNY, CDR2 SVGAGI (reference sequence). The CDR3 is made up of 16 amino acids. The CDR3 loop is CASSYSSGATNEKLFF. DNA for the CDR3: TGTGCCAGCAGTTACTCGAGCGGCGCAACTAATGAAAAACTGTTTTTT.

CDR3 sequence reads: CATKQGHPTNEKLFF. CDR3 in DNA: TGTGCCACCAAACAGGGGCACCCAACTAATGAAAAACTGTTTTTT. The V call is TRBV19, the J call TRBJ1-4; 7 positions agree with TRBD1. The germline V gene encodes CDR1 LNHDA and CDR2 SQIVND (reference sequence). After removal of 10 bases from V and 0 bases from J, the junction contained 8 bases not matched to a gene. This CDR3 comprises 15 residues.

The V and J genes are TRBV6-1 and TRBJ2-2, with 7 bases matching TRBD2. V trimming: 6 bases; J trimming: 3 bases; junction bases outside the gene matches: 4. The CDR3 covers 14 residues. The germline V gene encodes CDR1 MNHNS and CDR2 SASEGT. As DNA, the CDR3 is TGTGCCAGCAGGCGGGGGTCGGACACCGGGGAGCTGTTTTTT. This gives the protein CASRRGSDTGELFF.

The rearrangement uses TRBV6-4 and TRBJ2-2, with 8 bases lining up with TRBD2. The V gene end was trimmed by 3 bases and the J gene end by 0 bases; junction bases not matched to a gene: 9. The CDR3 is made up of 18 amino acids. Germline V gene sequence: CDR1 MRHNA, CDR2 SNTAGT. The CDR3 sequence: CASSEAGLAGANTGELFF. In DNA, the CDR3 is TGTGCCAGCAGTGAAGCCGGCCTAGCGGGCGCGAACACCGGGGAGCTGTTTTTT.

This rearrangement joins TRBV28 to TRBJ2-7; D is perhaps TRBD1 (6 bases). Germline V gives CDR1 MDHEN, CDR2 SYDVKM. The CDR3 is made up of 14 amino acids. V was cut by 2 bases and J by 0 bases, with 8 bases left in between. CDR3 amino acids: CASSLGQLSYEQYF. CDR3 DNA: TGTGCCAGCAGTTTAGGACAGCTCTCCTACGAGCAGTACTTC. The whole variable domain, filled in from reference TRBV28 and TRBJ2-7, reads DVKVTQSSRYLVKRTGEKVFLECVQDMDHENMFWYRQDPGLGLRLIYFSYDVKMKEKGDIPEGYSVSREKKERFSLILESASTNQTSMYLCASSLGQLSYEQYFGPGTRLTVT.

The chain has TRBV7-9 and TRBJ2-7; 9 bases are shared with TRBD2. The V gene's germline CDR1 is SEHNR and CDR2 FQNEAQ (reference sequence). After removal of 1 base from V and 2 bases from J, the junction contained 6 bases not matched to a gene. This CDR3 contains 16 residues. CDR3 nucleotide sequence: TGTGCCAGCAGCTTAGGTAGCGGGAGTCCTCCCTACGAGCAGTACTTC. This gives the protein CASSLGSGSPPYEQYF.

This clone occurred once. The rearrangement joins TRBV7-6 to TRBJ1-1, with a tentative D call TRBD1 (6 bases). This CDR3 spans 15 amino acids. Per germline, CDR1 SGHVS and CDR2 FNYEAQ. Trimming stripped 5 bases from V and 4 bases from J, with 17 bases between. CDR3 loop: CASSRNTGRVTEAFF. DNA of the CDR3: TGTGCCAGCAGCCGAAATACAGGGAGAGTCACTGAAGCTTTCTTT.

The chain carries TRBV27 and TRBJ2-7; the match to TRBD1 covers 7 bases. V lost 9 bases and J lost 7; bases outside the gene matches: 12. The germline gives CDR1 MNHEY, CDR2 SMNVEV (reference sequence). The CDR3 spans 13 residues. Here the CDR3 DNA reads TGTGCCAGGGGACAGCGTCCTCGGCGTGAGCAGTACTTC. Residues: CARGQRPRREQYF.

This clone was seen a handful of times. The rearrangement uses TRBV6-1 and TRBJ2-1, with 14 bases fitting TRBD2. The CDR3 covers 15 residues. V was clipped by 5 bases and J by 7 bases; unmatched bases: 4. The germline gives CDR1 MNHNS, CDR2 SASEGT. The CDR3 sequence is CASSRLAGGKNEQFF. CDR3 in DNA: TGTGCCAGCAGTAGACTAGCGGGAGGGAAGAATGAGCAGTTCTTC.

The rearrangement uses TRBV6-5 and TRBJ1-1, with D possibly being TRBD1 (5 bases). The ends were cut back, 5 bases at V and 5 bases at J, with 15 bases in the middle. CDR1 and CDR2 from the germline V gene are MNHEY and SVGAGI. The length of the CDR3 is 14 residues. The CDR3 DNA follows: TGTGCCAGCAGTAGCCTTGGGGGGACGACTGAAGCTTTCTTT. Translating it yields CASSSLGGTTEAFF.

The chain carries TRBV19 and TRBJ2-1; 9 bases are shared with TRBD1. Germline CDR1 and CDR2: LNHDA and SQIVND (reference sequence). This CDR3 comprises 15 residues. Trimming took 6 bases from V and 1 from J; bases not matched to a gene: 4. CDR3 loop: CASRIGTGSYNEQFF. The CDR3 DNA is TGTGCCAGTAGGATTGGGACAGGGTCCTACAATGAGCAGTTCTTC.

The CDR3 nucleotides read TGTGCCAGCACCCGGACTAGCGGACTAGTCTACGAGCAGTACTTC. It yields the protein CASTRTSGLVYEQYF. V usage is TRBV28 and J usage is TRBJ2-7; 10 bases map to TRBD2. CDR1 and CDR2 from the germline V gene are MDHEN and SYDVKM. Losses at the gene ends were 7 bases for V and 3 bases for J; bases not matched to a gene: 9. This CDR3 has 15 amino acids.

The rearrangement uses TRBV28 and TRBJ2-7; D possibly corresponds to TRBD2 (6 bases). Between the trimmed V and J ends, which lost 11 bases and 1 base, there was a span of 18 bases. The CDR3 consists of 14 residues. CDR1 and CDR2 (germline): MDHEN, SYDVKM. CDR3 region: CAAGALADSYEQYF. As DNA, the CDR3 is TGTGCCGCCGGGGCACTAGCAGATTCCTACGAGCAGTACTTC.

This chain connects TRBV27 to TRBJ2-2; 8 bases are a match to TRBD1. This CDR3 region has 16 residues. Trimming at V came to 7 bases and at J to 4 bases, leaving 11 bases not matched to a gene. Germline CDR1 MNHEY, CDR2 SMNVEV (reference sequence). Written as DNA, the CDR3 is TGTGCCAGCATCCCGCACCAGGGGGCCGGCACCGGGGAGCTGTTTTTT. The encoded protein is CASIPHQGAGTGELFF.

The chain recombines TRBV30 with TRBJ2-5; 11 bases match TRBD2. CDR1 is GTSNPN and CDR2 is SVGIG in the germline V gene (reference sequence). Trimming at V came to 1 base and at J to 4 bases, leaving 2 bases not matched to a gene. The CDR3 covers 14 residues. DNA of the CDR3: TGTGCCTGGAGTGCCCTAGCGGGAGGAGAGACCCAGTACTTC. Amino acid sequence: CAWSALAGGETQYF. Drawing the rest from reference TRBV30 and TRBJ2-5, the complete variable domain is SQTIHQWPATLVQPVGSPLSLECTVEGTSNPNLYWYRQAAGRGLQLLFYSVGIGQISSEVPQNLSASRPQDRQFILSSKKLLLSDSGFYLCAWSALAGGETQYFGPGTRLLVL.

The rearrangement links TRBV7-8 to TRBJ1-2, with D possibly matching TRBD1 (6 bases). V lost 1 base and J lost 2, with 14 bases in between. CDR3 length: 16 residues. Germline-derived CDR1 and CDR2 are SGHVS and FQNEAQ. The CDR3 DNA follows: TGTGCCAGCAGCTTAGTGACAGGATTTAAGAACTATGGCTACACCTTC. It yields the protein CASSLVTGFKNYGYTF.

V usage is TRBV6-1 and J usage is TRBJ1-2; TRBD1 might be the D (5 bases). This CDR3 contains 15 residues. The germline gives CDR1 MNHNS, CDR2 SASEGT. Trimming took off 1 base at V and 9 bases at J, with 18 bases between the two ends. As DNA, the CDR3 is TGTGCCAGCAGTGAAGGGCGGGGCCCCGGTTTAAGCTACACCTTC. Translating it yields CASSEGRGPGLSYTF.

This clone has more than one count but fewer than ten. The V call is TRBV5-1, the J call TRBJ2-5, with TRBD2 matching 7 bases. The V gene's germline CDR1 is SGHRS and CDR2 YFSETQ. This CDR3 is 13 amino acids long. V lost 4 bases, J lost 5 bases, and 5 bases stayed unmatched. CDR3 coding DNA: TGCGCCAGCAGCAGTCGGGGAGGGGAGACCCAGTACTTC. Translation gives CASSSRGGETQYF.

The chain couples TRBV28 to TRBJ2-3, with a possible D match to TRBD1 (5 bases). This CDR3 contains 15 residues. Trimming removed 3 bases from V and 6 bases from J, with 16 bases in between. Germline-derived CDR1 and CDR2 are MDHEN and SYDVKM. The CDR3 here is CASSFGAGIVDTQYF. In nucleotides, the CDR3 is TGTGCCAGCAGTTTTGGGGCAGGGATAGTGGATACGCAGTATTTT.

The chain recombines TRBV28 with TRBJ1-4; 7 bases fit TRBD1. The CDR3 has 18 amino acids. Germline V gene lookup returns CDR1 MDHEN and CDR2 SYDVKM. Trimming removed 2 bases from V and 8 bases from J; junction bases left unmatched: 17. CDR3 loop: CASSLSAPRGQGREKLFF. The CDR3 bases are TGTGCCAGCAGTTTAAGCGCCCCAAGGGGGCAGGGGAGGGAAAAACTGTTTTTT.